Following are 8 T cell receptor beta chains from one sample sequenced in a study of spatial heterogeneity in lung cancer (dated by TCRdb to between 2017 and 2020). Overall study outcomes, separate from this receptor: The tumor nonsynonymous mutation count correlated with the number of expanded alpha and beta TCRs within the tumor.

Library generation was performed with 5' RACE. Sequencing relied on a NextSeq 500. The public reads were quality trimmed at Q25 with fastp and then assembled into clones with MiXCR by TCRdb, keeping productive beta chains. Rows with one shared CDR3 protein collapse into an entry with the most common genes and DNA. This sample has approximately 11,000 distinct CDR3 sequences in its table, and around 10% of those were observed once. 12% of the sample is held by the ten biggest clonotypes. Per the publication, the time point label means: sample taken at primary tumor resection. Their specific antigens are unknown. The sequencing used lung tumor tissue, collected at surgery. These receptors were collected from a female donor with early-stage non-small cell lung cancer.

This clonotype is medium-sized within its sample. Here the CDR3 reads CASSLIGPSYNEQFF. CDR3 bases: TGTGCCAGCAGTTTAATAGGGCCCTCCTACAATGAGCAGTTCTTC. V and J are TRBV27 and TRBJ2-1, with D uncertain. The germline V gene encodes CDR1 MNHEY and CDR2 SMNVEV (reference sequence). Between the trimmed V and J ends, which lost 2 bases and 0 bases, there was a span of 8 bases. The CDR3 is 15 residues long.

V usage is TRBV20-1 and J usage is TRBJ2-7, with unresolved D. The CDR3 has 11 amino acids. The V gene's germline CDR1 is DFQATT and CDR2 SNEGSKA (reference sequence). Trimming stripped 7 bases from V and 3 bases from J, with 10 bases between. The CDR3 loop reads CSGVENYEQYF. The CDR3 DNA reads TGCAGTGGTGTGGAGAACTACGAGCAGTACTTC.

This clonotype was observed a handful of times. This chain connects TRBV11-1 to TRBJ1-2; possibly TRBD1 for D (6 bases). This CDR3 spans 13 amino acids. The germline CDR1 and CDR2 sequences are SGHAT and FQDESV (reference sequence). Trimming took 0 bases from V and 9 from J, leaving 11 bases between them. The CDR3 sequence is CASSLAGGVSYTF. The CDR3, as DNA: TGTGCCAGCAGCTTAGCAGGGGGGGTGAGCTACACCTTC.

This clonotype was observed many times. V usage is TRBV30 and J usage is TRBJ2-5; a weak D match, TRBD1 (6 bases). This CDR3 region has 12 residues. The germline gives CDR1 GTSNPN, CDR2 SVGIG (reference sequence). V was trimmed by 4 bases and J by 2 bases, leaving 8 bases between them. CDR3 residues: CAWNRVQETQYF. CDR3 in DNA: TGTGCCTGGAACAGGGTTCAAGAGACCCAGTACTTC.

The chain carries TRBV6-5 and TRBJ2-2, with TRBD1 as a possible D gene (6 bases). CDR1 is MNHEY, CDR2 SVGAGI, per germline. The CDR3 totals 14 residues. The V gene lost 6 bases and the J gene lost 7 bases, with 15 bases spanning the gap. The CDR3 sequence: CASSLVRGYGELFF. The DNA for the CDR3 is TGTGCCAGCAGCTTGGTGAGGGGGTACGGGGAGCTGTTTTTT.

By share of the sample, this clonotype is large (0.1 to 1%). The CDR3 loop reads CASRQDYSNQPQHF. The CDR3, as DNA: TGTGCCAGCAGGCAGGACTATAGCAATCAGCCCCAGCATTTT. V and J are TRBV6-5 and TRBJ1-5; D is uncertain. Germline V gene lookup returns CDR1 MNHEY and CDR2 SVGAGI. The CDR3 consists of 14 residues. Trimming shortened V by 6 bases and J by 0 bases, and 9 bases separated the two germline ends.

Judged by abundance, this clonotype is medium-sized. One junction end disagrees with the germline gene, perhaps due to a read error. V gene TRBV20-1 combines with J gene TRBJ1-2; D is perhaps TRBD1 (5 bases). Germline lookup yields CDR1 DFQATT and CDR2 SNEGSKA (reference sequence). The CDR3 contains 12 residues. In DNA, the CDR3 is TGCAGTGCTCAGTCACCCGGGGCCAAGTCTGTTTTC. Translating gives CSAQSPGAKSVF.

This clonotype is termed medium-sized (0.01 to 0.1%). The genes are TRBV6-2 or TRBV6-3 and TRBJ1-1, with D perhaps TRBD1 (5 bases). The CDR3 contains 16 residues. The V gene's germline CDR1 is MNHEY and CDR2 SVGEGT. V lost 2 bases and J 4 bases, leaving 17 bases between the germline ends. Written as DNA, the CDR3 is TGTGCCAGCAGTTACCTATCGCTGGCGGGACTCACTGAAGCTTTCTTT. Translation: CASSYLSLAGLTEAFF.